The present TCR beta chain was sequenced within a study of shared clonotypes between healthy human individuals. In regard to this clone: No antigen is known for it.

Assay: immunoSEQ multiplex PCR; the TCRdb copy retains only in-frame clones and omits some. The data hold some 2,100,000 clones, with about 94% observed a single time. Germline loops: CDR1 MNHNS, CDR2 SASEGT. V was cut by 6 bases and J by 8 bases, with 16 bases left in between. This CDR3 region has 13 residues. Both subsets, CD45RA+ naive and CD45RA-negative memory, were split from the CD4+ cells. Findings and limits, study-wide: Four donors held about 5% of naive CD4 clonotypes in common.

The clonotype originates from a man between 18 and 29 years old in good health. Material: naive CD4+ T cells sorted from blood. The subset here: CD45RA+ positively selected. The chain couples TRBV6-1 to TRBJ1-2; a possible D gene is TRBD1 (6 bases). The CDR3 protein is CASRETGVSGYTF. Written as DNA, the CDR3 is TGTGCCAGCAGGGAGACAGGCGTGTCGGGCTACACCTTC.